The next 13 T cell receptor beta chains were all read from a single sample in a study of CD8 T cells in Susac syndrome. Reverse transcription of roughly 0.45 to 1 ug RNA used random hexamers. TCRdb re-analysed the immunoSEQ multiplex PCR reads in MiXCR, keeping a single row per CDR3 protein. The data contain about 150,000 distinct CDR3 sequences, about 95% of them singletons. Sequenced material: CD4+ T cells from PBMCs. These receptors were obtained from a human donor with Susac syndrome.

J is TRBJ2-1 and V is TRBV5-4; TRBD1 agrees at 9 bases. CDR3 length: 18 residues. Germline V CDR1 and CDR2: SGHNT, YYREEE (reference sequence). The trim removed 0 bases at V and 2 bases at J, leaving 9 bases unmatched. The DNA of the CDR3 is TGTGCCAGCAGCTTGGGGGGGTTTGGGGACAGGGCCTACAATGAGCAGTTCTTC. This gives the protein CASSLGGFGDRAYNEQFF.

The V call is TRBV27, the J call TRBJ1-2; no clear D gene. Germline CDR1 and CDR2: MNHEY and SMNVEV (reference sequence). V dropped 5 bases and J dropped 4 bases, with 14 bases sitting between them. This CDR3 contains 14 residues. The CDR3 spells CASSPPGRIYGYTF. CDR3 in DNA: TGTGCCAGCAGTCCGCCGGGCAGGATCTATGGCTACACCTTC.

The chain carries TRBV9 and TRBJ2-1; D is tentatively TRBD1 or TRBD2 (6 bases each). This CDR3 is 14 amino acids long. Germline V CDR1 and CDR2: SGDLS, YYNGEE. Trimming shortened V by 0 bases and J by 9 bases, and 13 bases separated the two germline ends. CDR3 protein: CASSVATGGGEQFF. The CDR3 DNA sequence: TGTGCCAGCAGCGTAGCTACCGGGGGCGGTGAGCAGTTCTTC.

The rearrangement uses TRBV20-1 and TRBJ2-5; D might be TRBD1 (6 bases). V was pared by 0 bases and J by 4 bases, with 15 bases between. The CDR3 covers 15 residues. Germline CDR1 and CDR2: DFQATT and SNEGSKA (reference sequence). CDR3 sequence: CSARDPGTNTETQYF. DNA of the CDR3: TGCAGTGCTAGAGATCCGGGGACAAATACAGAGACCCAGTACTTC.

The chain employs TRBV24-1 and TRBJ2-1, with 9 bases identical to TRBD2. J was trimmed by 8 bases and V by 10 bases; bases with no gene match: 17. The CDR3 extends over 16 amino acids. Germline assignment: CDR1 KGHDR and CDR2 SFDVKD. The CDR3: CATRRWEAGGQDEQFF. CDR3 DNA sequence: TGTGCCACTCGACGTTGGGAAGCGGGGGGTCAGGATGAGCAGTTCTTC.

The chain employs TRBV29-1 and TRBJ2-3, with unresolved D. This CDR3 spans 15 amino acids. Germline CDR1 is SQVTM and CDR2 is ANQGSEA. Trimming took 3 bases from V and 1 from J, leaving 14 bases between them. The DNA of the CDR3 is TGCAGCGTTGATATGGCCCCACGCGGCACAGATACGCAGTATTTT. This translates into CSVDMAPRGTDTQYF.

This chain connects TRBV15 to TRBJ2-3, with D uncertain. The CDR3 extends over 13 amino acids. CDR1 LNHNV and CDR2 YYDKDF come from the germline V gene (reference sequence). V lost 0 bases to trimming and J lost 5 bases, with 6 bases between them. The DNA of the CDR3 is TGTGCCACCAGCAGAGATCAGAAAGATACGCAGTATTTT. Residues: CATSRDQKDTQYF.

The V and J genes are TRBV7-2 and TRBJ2-7; D uncertain. Germline-derived CDR1 and CDR2 are SGHTA and FQGNSA. The CDR3 consists of 13 residues. V shed 4 bases and J shed 3 bases, with 10 bases lying between them. CDR3 sequence: CASSWNFVYEQYF. CDR3 coding DNA: TGTGCCAGCAGCTGGAACTTCGTCTACGAGCAGTACTTC.

The rearrangement joins TRBV25-1 to TRBJ1-1; D unclear. Looked up from germline, CDR1 is MGHDK and CDR2 is SYGVNS. Trimming stripped 4 bases from V and 3 bases from J, with 3 bases between. The CDR3 runs 11 residues. The CDR3 here is CASSGYTEAFF. CDR3 bases: TGTGCCAGCAGTGGCTACACTGAAGCTTTCTTT.

The chain combines TRBV7-2 with TRBJ2-4; D call uncertain. The CDR3 extends over 13 amino acids. Germline loops: CDR1 SGHTA, CDR2 FQGNSA. Trimming left V 4 bases short and J 2 bases short, with 6 bases between. The CDR3 sequence is CASSSPPKNIQYF. In nucleotides, the CDR3 is TGTGCCAGCAGCTCCCCCCCCAAAAACATTCAGTACTTC. The full variable domain, completed using reference TRBV7-2 and TRBJ2-4, is GAGVSQSPSNKVTEKGKDVELRCDPISGHTALYWYRQSLGQGLEFLIYFQGNSAPDKSGLPSDRFSAERTGGSVSTLTIQRTQQEDSAVYLCASSSPPKNIQYFGAGTRLSVL.

This rearrangement joins TRBV10-2 to TRBJ1-2; D is undetermined. Per germline, CDR1 WSHSY and CDR2 SAAADI. This CDR3 is 12 amino acids long. Trimming cost V 6 bases and J 4 bases, with 9 bases left between them. The CDR3 DNA is TGCGCCAGCAGGGACGGACGCTATGGCTACACCTTC. This sequence encodes CASRDGRYGYTF.

This chain's CDR3 is CASSYLNRVTGVHEQFF. The CDR3 DNA reads TGTGCCAGCAGTTACTTGAACAGGGTCACGGGCGTCCATGAGCAGTTCTTC. The chain employs TRBV6-5 and TRBJ2-1; D might be TRBD1 (6 bases). The germline gives CDR1 MNHEY, CDR2 SVGAGI. This CDR3 is built from 17 residues. V lost 1 base to trimming and J lost 8 bases, with 21 bases between them.

This rearrangement joins TRBV6-6 to TRBJ2-1; D remains ambiguous. V was shortened by 5 bases and J by 5 bases, with 10 bases between the two germline ends. Germline values: CDR1 MNHNY, CDR2 SVGAGI (reference sequence). The CDR3 length is 13 residues. The CDR3 DNA reads TGTGCCAGCAGTCCCGGGCGACACAATGAGCAGTTCTTC. Encoded protein: CASSPGRHNEQFF.